The sequence of this T cell receptor beta chain was determined in a study of cytomegalovirus exposure and HLA in healthy donors. Study summary: Previous work identified 117 million unique TCR beta sequences from around 170 million T cells. Study-level results: Among TCR beta chains, those listed as cytomegalovirus-associated numbered under 200. Serostatus for CMV was the only available immune exposure information. Productive status was seen about 90% or about 30% of the time for most TCR beta V segments in an earlier analysis.

60 Vbeta and 13 Jbeta primers were used in PCR. The data were produced by immunoSEQ multiplex PCR, yet TCRdb's version contains in-frame clones alone and is incomplete. In the table there are over 150,000 clones, about 77% of which are singletons. CDR3 length equals 13 residues. Per germline, CDR1 SEHNR and CDR2 FQNEAQ (reference sequence). V was pared by 2 bases and J by 2 bases, with 6 bases between. Worth noting for this clone: What it binds is not known.

The rearrangement links TRBV7-9 to TRBJ1-2; no clear D. Sequenced sample: PBMCs. This sequence was found in a middle-aged woman in good health and CMV-seropositive. CDR3 nucleotides: TGTGCCAGCAGCTTACTGGAGAACTATGGCTACACCTTC. This translates into CASSLLENYGYTF. Looking up the rest from reference TRBV7-9 and TRBJ1-2 gives the full variable domain: DTGVSQNPRHKITKRGQNVTFRCDPISEHNRLYWYRQTLGQGPEFLTYFQNEAQLEKSRLLSDRFSAERPKGSFSTLEIQRTEQGDSAMYLCASSLLENYGYTFGSGTRLTVV.